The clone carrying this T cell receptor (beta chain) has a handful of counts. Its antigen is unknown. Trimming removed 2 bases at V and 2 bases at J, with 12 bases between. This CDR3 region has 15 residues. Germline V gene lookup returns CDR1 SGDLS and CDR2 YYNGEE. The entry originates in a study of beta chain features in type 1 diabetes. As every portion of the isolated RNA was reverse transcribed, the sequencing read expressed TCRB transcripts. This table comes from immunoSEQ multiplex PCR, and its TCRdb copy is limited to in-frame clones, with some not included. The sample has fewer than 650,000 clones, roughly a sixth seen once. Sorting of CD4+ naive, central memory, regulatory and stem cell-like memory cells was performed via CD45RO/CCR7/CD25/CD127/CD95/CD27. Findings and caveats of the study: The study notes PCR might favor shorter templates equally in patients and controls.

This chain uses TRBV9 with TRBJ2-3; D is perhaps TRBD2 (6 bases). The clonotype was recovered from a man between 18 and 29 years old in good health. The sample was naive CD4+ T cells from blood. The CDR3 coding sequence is TGTGCCAGCAGCGTCACTAGCCCAGTCACAGATACGCAGTATTTT. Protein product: CASSVTSPVTDTQYF.